This TCR beta chain was identified in a study of T-cell reconstitution after alpha-beta-depleted transplantation in children. The CDR3 has 14 amino acids. Trimming took off 6 bases at V and 3 bases at J, with 14 bases between the two ends. The germline gives CDR1 MNHNS, CDR2 SASEGT. The table lists this clonotype with many counts. The TCRbeta library was prepared with unique molecular identifiers. Each CDR3 protein is one row after TCRdb ran MiXCR on the PCR reads. The data hold some 200,000 distinct CDR3 sequences, with roughly 15% observed a single time. Here the sequenced sample was PBMCs from the stem cell graft donor, taken from the stem cell graft. The receptor was isolated from a human donor who donated a stem cell graft to a child with acute lymphoblastic leukemia. The chain joins TRBV6-1 to TRBJ2-5; D is unclear. The CDR3 sequence is CASSSARDKETQYF. The CDR3 region has the DNA TGTGCCAGCAGCTCCGCACGCGACAAAGAGACCCAGTACTTC.